Listed here are 7 T cell receptor beta chains from one sample, sequenced in a study of CD8 T cells in ankylosing spondylitis. TCRdb re-analysed the 5' RACE reads in MiXCR, keeping a single row per CDR3 protein. The table records 200,000 to 300,000 distinct CDR3 sequences, approximately 7.6% of them present only once. Material: blood, either unsorted or a sorted T cell fraction (not recorded which). All receptors derive from a female donor with ankylosing spondylitis or in good health (not recorded which).

This clonotype was recorded at least ten times. The chain couples TRBV2 to TRBJ2-1, with 7 positions matching TRBD2. The germline CDR1 and CDR2 sequences are SNHLY and FYNNEI. The CDR3 runs 12 residues. With V trimmed by 6 bases and J by 8 bases, 4 bases remained unmatched. The CDR3 loop is CASSWTRDEQFF. DNA for the CDR3: TGTGCCAGCAGCTGGACTAGGGATGAGCAGTTCTTC.

This clonotype came up many times. V and J are TRBV29-1 and TRBJ1-2; D unclear. The V end lost 3 bases, the J end lost 4 bases, and 6 bases lay between the germline ends. Germline V CDR1 and CDR2: SQVTM, ANQGSEA. This CDR3 contains 11 residues. CDR3 in DNA: TGCAGCGTTGAGGGGTCCTATGGCTACACCTTC. As protein: CSVEGSYGYTF.

This clonotype showed up many times. The chain recombines TRBV20-1 with TRBJ1-6, with D possibly matching TRBD1 (5 bases). The V end was cut by 3 bases, the J end by 8 bases, with 14 bases between. This CDR3 has 14 residues. Germline loops: CDR1 DFQATT, CDR2 SNEGSKA (reference sequence). The CDR3 region has the DNA TGCAGTGCTAGGGCTGACAGAGATGATTCACCCCTCCACTTT. Its protein product is CSARADRDDSPLHF.

V usage is TRBV7-8 and J usage is TRBJ2-7; possible D gene TRBD1, 5 bases. CDR1 SGHVS and CDR2 FQNEAQ come from the germline V gene. Trimming shortened V by 0 bases and J by 6 bases, and 12 bases separated the two germline ends. The CDR3 runs 14 residues. CDR3 sequence: CASSLARGRAEQYF. The DNA for the CDR3 is TGTGCCAGCAGCTTAGCGCGTGGCAGGGCCGAGCAGTACTTC. Supplemented by reference TRBV7-8 and TRBJ2-7, the full variable domain reads GAGVSQSPRYKVAKRGQDVALRCDPISGHVSLFWYQQALGQGPEFLTYFQNEAQLDKSGLPSDRFFAERPEGSVSTLKIQRTQQEDSAVYLCASSLARGRAEQYFGPGTRLTVT.

V usage is TRBV7-2 and J usage is TRBJ2-2; D possibly corresponds to TRBD2 (5 bases). The germline CDR1 and CDR2 sequences are SGHTA and FQGNSA. The length of the CDR3 is 16 residues. The V end lost 1 base, the J end lost 1 base, and 10 bases lay between the germline ends. The CDR3 region has the DNA TGTGCCAGCAGCTTAGAGGTCAGCGGGAACACCGGGGAGCTGTTTTTT. It is translated as CASSLEVSGNTGELFF.

This chain uses TRBV7-2 with TRBJ1-2; D remains unclear. The CDR3 totals 15 residues. Trimming cost V 1 base and J 2 bases, with 11 bases left between them. Germline V gene lookup returns CDR1 SGHTA and CDR2 FQGNSA. CDR3 sequence reads: CASSLEAAPNYGYTF. Written as DNA, the CDR3 is TGTGCCAGCAGCTTAGAAGCGGCTCCCAACTATGGCTACACCTTC.

In this sample, this clonotype turned up many times. V and J are TRBV29-1 and TRBJ2-7, with D possibly being TRBD1 (6 bases). Germline loops: CDR1 SQVTM, CDR2 ANQGSEA. Between the trimmed V and J ends, which lost 4 bases and 6 bases, there was a span of 13 bases. The CDR3 runs 12 residues. CDR3: CSVVRGSGEQYF. The DNA for the CDR3 is TGCAGCGTTGTCAGGGGTTCAGGCGAGCAGTACTTC.